Shown below are 7 T cell receptor beta chains from a single sample sequenced in a study of shared clonotypes between healthy human individuals. Only CD45RO-negative cells positively selected for CCR7 counted as naive CD8 cells, so terminally differentiated effector memory CD45RA+ cells were excluded. Sequenced by immunoSEQ multiplex PCR; TCRdb stores in-frame clones only, minus some. This sample has some 2,000,000 clones, with just under 95% found just once. Sequenced material: naive CD8+ T cells sorted from blood. The receptors originated from a man aged 18 to 29 in good health.

The rearrangement joins TRBV7-8 to TRBJ2-1; 14 bases fit TRBD2. Germline loops: CDR1 SGHVS, CDR2 FQNEAQ. V trimming: 2 bases; J trimming: 9 bases; junction bases outside the gene matches: 6. The CDR3 covers 16 residues. As DNA, the CDR3 is TGTGCCAGCAGCTTACCGGGACTAGCGGGAGCGGGTGAGCAGTTCTTC. It specifies CASSLPGLAGAGEQFF.

The chain combines TRBV28 with TRBJ2-7, with D perhaps TRBD1 (5 bases). The ends were cut back, 6 bases at V and 3 bases at J, with 12 bases in the middle. Per the germline V gene, CDR1 is MDHEN and CDR2 is SYDVKM. This CDR3 is built from 13 residues. The CDR3 loop is CASRMTENYEQYF. Here the CDR3 DNA reads TGTGCCAGCAGGATGACAGAGAACTACGAGCAGTACTTC.

This clone was counted between two and nine times. The rearrangement links TRBV30 to TRBJ1-3, with 7 nucleotides matching TRBD1. The germline gives CDR1 GTSNPN, CDR2 SVGIG (reference sequence). The CDR3 consists of 15 residues. Losses at the gene ends were 3 bases for V and 4 bases for J; bases not matched to a gene: 9. CDR3 residues: CAWSPLRGAGNTIYF. DNA of the CDR3: TGTGCCTGGAGCCCACTCAGGGGGGCGGGAAACACCATATATTTT.

The J gene is TRBJ2-1, the V gene TRBV4-3; TRBD2 aligns across 11 bases. From germline, CDR1 is LGHNA and CDR2 YSLEER. This CDR3 is 15 amino acids long. The ends lost 8 bases at V and 7 bases at J; junction bases unmatched: 10. Here the CDR3 DNA reads TGCGCCAGCGGTAGCGGGAGGGTATCGGGAAATGAGCAGTTCTTC. It codes for CASGSGRVSGNEQFF.

The rearrangement uses TRBV18 and TRBJ1-2, with D unclear. The CDR3 is 12 residues long. V gave up 6 bases and J gave up 0 bases, with 5 bases separating them. CDR1 is KGHSH, CDR2 LQKENI, per germline. The CDR3 loop reads CASSPPNYGYTF. The CDR3 DNA sequence: TGTGCCAGCTCCCCCCCTAACTATGGCTACACCTTC.

This clone appeared a single time. CDR3 DNA: TGTGCCAGCAGGGCCGGGACAGGCTACGAGCAGTACTTC. Its translation: CASRAGTGYEQYF. The chain carries TRBV7-9 and TRBJ2-7, with TRBD1 matching 8 bases. The ends lost 6 bases at V and 3 bases at J; junction bases unmatched: 4. Germline V lookup: CDR1 SEHNR, CDR2 FQNEAQ (reference sequence). CDR3 length: 13 residues. Variable domain in full (rest from reference TRBV7-9 and TRBJ2-7): DTGVSQNPRHKITKRGQNVTFRCDPISEHNRLYWYRQTLGQGPEFLTYFQNEAQLEKSRLLSDRFSAERPKGSFSTLEIQRTEQGDSAMYLCASRAGTGYEQYFGPGTRLTVT.

V is TRBV7-8 and J is TRBJ2-1, with D possibly being TRBD2 (5 bases). In germline, CDR1 is SGHVS, CDR2 FQNEAQ. There are 18 residues in the CDR3. Trimming removed 1 base at V and 4 bases at J, with 20 bases between. CDR3 in DNA: TGTGCCAGCAGCTTAGAGGGTATATTAGCGCGACTTTACAATGAGCAGTTCTTC. Encoded protein: CASSLEGILARLYNEQFF.